This T cell receptor beta chain comes out of a study of identifying expanded T cells in peripheral blood. Study-wide results and limits: About 1.2 clones differed between technical replicates, versus approximately 17 and 20 over time. Roughly two-week clone count variance significantly increased as total template count grew.

The method was immunoSEQ multiplex PCR; TCRdb's version includes in-frame clones alone and lacks a portion of them. The sample lists roughly 92,000 clones, more than 70% occurring once. CDR1 is SGHDT, CDR2 YYEEEE, per germline. The CDR3 runs to 13 residues. Trimming pared 4 bases from V and 7 bases from J, leaving 14 bases between. Collection occurred without any documented infections or immune events in donors. As regards this clone: What it recognizes is unknown.

The clonotype comes from a person between 18 and 75 years old in good health. Sequences were obtained from blood. J is TRBJ2-5 and V is TRBV5-6, with D perhaps matching TRBD2 (6 bases). The CDR3 DNA is TGTGCCAGCAGCATAGGAGGGGCCGGGACCCAGTACTTC. It codes for CASSIGGAGTQYF.